The source of this T cell receptor beta chain is a study of cytomegalovirus exposure and HLA in healthy donors. Study details: Falling in the Caucasian-associated ancestry cluster were 80% to 85% of approximately 410 genotyped donors.

Primers: 60 Vbeta forward and 13 Jbeta reverse. Only in-frame clones appear in the TCRdb table, and some are missing; sequencing was by immunoSEQ multiplex PCR. The table lists fewer than 250,000 clones, 70% to 90% of them singletons, with approximately 1.7% in the top ten. The J segment lost 1 base and the V segment lost 0 bases, leaving 3 bases of the junction unmatched. The CDR3 has 15 residues. Germline CDR1 is SGHDT and CDR2 is YYEEEE. Donors counted as nominally healthy when sampled, yet unrecorded immune exposures were likely. Study-wide points: TCR beta sequences reportedly predicted the HLA-A and HLA-B alleles of most subjects accurately.

As regards this clone: Its specificity is unknown. Other DNA variants within this sample encode the same CDR3.

The receptor comes from a young woman in good health and CMV-seronegative. Sequencing was done on a sample of PBMCs. The chain recombines TRBV5-6 with TRBJ1-1, with TRBD1 identical over 7 bases. This CDR3 is CASSLAGTANTEAFF. The CDR3 DNA reads as TGTGCCAGCAGCTTGGCGGGGACAGCGAACACTGAAGCTTTCTTT.